The T cell receptor beta chain described here comes from a study of shared clonotypes between healthy human individuals. General observations from the study: It was the non-shared clonotypes that had lower generation probabilities than clonotypes shared by all four donors.

Those who donated, Caucasian adults without exception, all lived in Nashville, Tennessee. A CD45RA+ naive subset and a CD45RA-negative memory subset were split from CD4+ cells. The CDR3 covers 16 residues. Germline values: CDR1 SGHRS, CDR2 YFSETQ. J was trimmed by 3 bases and V by 3 bases; bases with no gene match: 8. A note on this clone: The antigen remains undetermined.

The assay was immunoSEQ multiplex PCR, and TCRdb's table has in-frame clones only and misses some. The repertoire consists of approximately 2,300,000 clones, with 85% to 95% occurring once and the leading ten covering about 0.36%. The TCR sequence derives from a man younger than 35 in good health. Some clones in this sample may be carry-over from other donors' samples. The rearrangement links TRBV5-1 to TRBJ2-5; 10 bases agree with TRBD1. Sequencing input: naive CD4+ T cells from PBMCs. Stated subset: CD45RA+ positively selected. The DNA for the CDR3 is TGCGCCAGCAGCTCTAACGCGGGGACAGGGGAAGAGACCCAGTACTTC. Protein product: CASSSNAGTGEETQYF.